Detailed here is one TCR beta chain. This clone came up once. The specificity of this receptor is unknown. Base qualities are not recorded, but no much larger clone differs from it by a single base. These data come from a study of T cell clones after liver transplantation (dated by TCRdb to about 2019). Broadly, across the study: Samples were obtained from ITN030ST, a randomized trial in which withdrawal of immunosuppression was attempted within 2 years of liver transplantation. Donor-reactive T cell clones were identified by TCRbeta sequencing after a pre-transplant mixed lymphocyte reaction and then tracked in post-transplant blood. Third party-reactive TCRbeta sequences from pre-transplant MLRs were also identified as an antigen-independent comparator for donor-reactive sequences. Of the eight recipients, three were HCV-positive, while the remaining recipients had been transplanted for non-autoimmune, non-viral indications. Until randomization at 12-24 months post-transplant, subjects were given standard immunosuppression, with no induction therapy. Tolerance meant complete immunosuppression withdrawal for at least one year without liver enzymes rising beyond twice the upper limit of normal. Blood samples were collected pre-transplant, pre-randomization before withdrawal, and post-randomization after either complete withdrawal or failed withdrawal. A cohort of 8 liver transplant recipients was studied, of whom 3 were classified as tolerant and 5 as non-tolerant.

Using immunoSEQ, frozen genomic DNA was subjected to high-throughput TCRbeta CDR3 sequencing, a process that included PCR amplification, mapping, bias correction and internal controls. The authors processed their data as follows. Productive rearrangements were kept, and unique TCRbeta sequences were defined by CDR3 nucleotide sequence plus V and J gene. For a sequence to be called donor-reactive, it needed a frequency of at least 0.01% and at least 5-fold expansion in CFSE-low cells compared with unstimulated pre-transplant cells. Minimum frequency thresholds were set for each subject on the basis of the unstimulated sample with the lowest template count, so that a detection power of at least 90% was ensured. Jensen-Shannon divergence between the top 1000 TCRbeta sequences post-transplant and pre-transplant was used to measure repertoire turnover. Two-sided Fisher's exact tests were used to test for changes in how often donor-reactive sequences were detected. Here the immuneACCESS table is served through TCRdb, limited to in-frame sequences with V and J called. Missing clones are a known gap in these copies; in checked studies unresolved V genes cover under half, and the rest lacks a known reason. V, J and clone size reflect that table, while D and trimming were determined from the DNA. A total of tens of thousands of clones appear in this sample, 90% of them only once. The ten largest clones represent 2% to 3% of the sample.

For CDR1 and CDR2, the germline V gene lists KGHSH and LQKENI. There are 14 amino acids in the CDR3, from cysteine to phenylalanine inclusive. The entry retains the CDR3 DNA only, 42 bases that are in frame from base 1. Relative to germline, V is missing 10 bases and J is missing 6 bases, with 8 bases of the junction outside any gene match. The label giving this sample's time point can be read as: pre-transplant. Thawed unstimulated PBMCs were stained for CD3, CD4 and CD8 and FACS-sorted into CD3+CD4+ and CD3+CD8+ populations. Randomization to immunosuppression withdrawal applied to every one of the 8 studied subjects. The Qiagen DNeasy Blood and Tissue Kit was used for genomic DNA isolation. Results the study describes overall, beyond this receptor: In most of the 8 subjects, regardless of tolerance or HCV status, circulating donor-reactive CD4 TCRbeta sequences dropped significantly post-transplant. Donor-reactive sequences decreased more than third party-reactive sequences, which suggests partial antigen-specific deletion that was not related to withdrawal success. When repertoire turnover was accounted for, significantly reduced detection of donor-reactive sequences was found in 7 of 8 subjects for CD4 and in 8 of 8 subjects for CD8. In a couple of subjects, low numbers of available donor cells limited the measurable donor-reactive repertoire. Conclusions were preliminary, limited by small, heterogeneous patient numbers and non-standardized post-transplant time points. Without allograft tissue specimens, donor-reactive T cells may have migrated into the graft rather than being deleted.

The material was CD4+ T cells from blood, obtained before liver transplant. The sequence was obtained from a human donor who received a liver transplant. The sequence is built from TRBV18 and TRBJ2-1, with 11 middle bases fitting TRBD2. This receptor has the CDR3 CATQGLAVGNEQFF. The DNA is TGTGCCACCCAGGGACTAGCGGTAGGCAATGAGCAGTTCTTC. With the rest looked up from the reference TRBV18 and TRBJ2-1 genes rather than sequenced, the full variable domain is NAGVMQNPRHLVRRRGQEARLRCSPMKGHSHVYWYRQLPEEGLKFMVYLQKENIIDESGMPKERFSAEFPKEGPSILRIQQVVRGDSAAYFCATQGLAVGNEQFFGPGTRLTVL.